Presented here are 8 T cell receptor beta chains from one specimen sequenced in a study of blood T cell repertoires in COVID-19. The assay was immunoSEQ multiplex PCR, and TCRdb's table has in-frame clones only and misses some. In the table there are approximately 300,000 clones, more than 70% of which are singletons. The sequencing input was peripheral blood. The source is a woman under 40 with COVID-19, enrolled during active disease.

The V call is TRBV30, the J call TRBJ1-1, with D possibly TRBD1 on 6 matching bases. V shed 4 bases and J shed 3 bases, with 12 bases lying between them. The CDR3 covers 13 residues. Germline V lookup: CDR1 GTSNPN, CDR2 SVGIG (reference sequence). The CDR3 nucleotides read TGTGCCTGGACCGAGGGGGTACACACTGAAGCTTTCTTT. This sequence encodes CAWTEGVHTEAFF.

The chain combines TRBV29-1 with TRBJ2-7; no definite D call. CDR1 SQVTM and CDR2 ANQGSEA come from the germline V gene. This CDR3 contains 11 residues. V shed 5 bases and J shed 5 bases, with 10 bases lying between them. CDR3 protein: CSVRLTDEQYF. The DNA of the CDR3 is TGCAGCGTTAGACTCACCGACGAGCAGTACTTC.

The J gene is TRBJ1-6, the V gene TRBV6-5; TRBD1 matches 8 bases. The CDR3 contains 15 residues. Looked up from germline, CDR1 is MNHEY and CDR2 is SVGAGI. After removal of 2 bases from V and 10 bases from J, the junction contained 7 bases not matched to a gene. CDR3 protein: CASSYTQGAGSPLHF. The DNA of the CDR3 is TGTGCCAGCAGTTACACTCAGGGGGCCGGGTCACCCCTCCACTTT.

The chain couples TRBV5-4 to TRBJ2-6; no clear D. The V end lost 2 bases, the J end lost 2 bases, and 5 bases lay between the germline ends. Germline V gives CDR1 SGHNT, CDR2 YYREEE (reference sequence). This CDR3 spans 14 amino acids. The CDR3 reads CASSFRAGANVLTF. In DNA, the CDR3 is TGTGCCAGCAGCTTCCGGGCTGGGGCCAACGTCCTGACTTTC.

The gene calls are TRBV2 and TRBJ2-7; D ambiguous. Trimming removed 7 bases at V and 0 bases at J, with 13 bases between. This CDR3 is 14 amino acids long. Germline V gives CDR1 SNHLY, CDR2 FYNNEI. This CDR3 reads CASTTGPPSYEQYF. The CDR3 DNA follows: TGTGCCAGCACAACCGGTCCACCCTCCTACGAGCAGTACTTC.

V is TRBV6-1 and J is TRBJ2-3; 10 bases line up with TRBD2. From germline, CDR1 is MNHNS and CDR2 SASEGT. V lost 6 bases and J lost 6; bases outside the gene matches: 18. The CDR3 has 18 amino acids. The CDR3 bases are TGTGCCAGCAGCGAACGGAGACCAGCGGGAGGGCCTGTGGATACGCAGTATTTT. Protein product: CASSERRPAGGPVDTQYF.

The rearrangement links TRBV11-2 to TRBJ2-2; 7 nucleotides line up with TRBD1. The CDR3 contains 15 residues. CDR1 is SGHAT and CDR2 is FQNNGV in the germline V gene. Losses at the gene ends were 7 bases for V and 0 bases for J; bases not matched to a gene: 5. CDR3 residues: CASNTRGPNTGELFF. The CDR3 nucleotides read TGTGCCAGCAATACGAGGGGGCCGAACACCGGGGAGCTGTTTTTT.

The CDR3 here is CASSLAVQASEQFF. For the CDR3, the DNA is TGTGCCAGCAGCTTAGCCGTTCAGGCAAGTGAGCAGTTCTTC. The genes are TRBV7-8 and TRBJ2-1, with D hard to call. This CDR3 region has 14 residues. From germline, CDR1 is SGHVS and CDR2 FQNEAQ. Trimming pared 0 bases from V and 9 bases from J, leaving 12 bases between.